This TCR beta chain was sequenced during a study of circulating tumor DNA in untreated peripheral T-cell lymphoma. Findings and limits, study-wide: In over 60% of patients, tumor-specific clonotypes were identified.

V trimming: 5 bases; J trimming: 7 bases; junction bases outside the gene matches: 13. CDR3 length: 16 residues. The germline CDR1 and CDR2 sequences are SGHVS and FNYEAQ. Tumor tissue was collected at baseline, before treatment began. Repertoires were generated with immunoSEQ multiplex PCR, while TCRdb's copy carries only in-frame clones and drops some. The sample contains approximately 10,000 clones, around 74% of which appear only once. A remark on this clone: What it binds is not known.

The chain recombines TRBV7-6 with TRBJ2-2; 7 positions match TRBD1. Sequencing input: tumor tissue. The TCR originated in a human donor with peripheral T-cell lymphoma. CDR3: CASSQPRQGRVGELFF. The CDR3 nucleotides read TGTGCCAGCAGCCAACCCCGACAGGGCCGGGTCGGGGAGCTGTTTTTT. The full variable domain, completed using reference TRBV7-6 and TRBJ2-2, is GAGVSQSPRYKVTKRGQDVALRCDPISGHVSLYWYRQALGQGPEFLTYFNYEAQQDKSGLPNDRFSAERPEGSISTLTIQRTEQRDSAMYRCASSQPRQGRVGELFFGEGSRLTVL.